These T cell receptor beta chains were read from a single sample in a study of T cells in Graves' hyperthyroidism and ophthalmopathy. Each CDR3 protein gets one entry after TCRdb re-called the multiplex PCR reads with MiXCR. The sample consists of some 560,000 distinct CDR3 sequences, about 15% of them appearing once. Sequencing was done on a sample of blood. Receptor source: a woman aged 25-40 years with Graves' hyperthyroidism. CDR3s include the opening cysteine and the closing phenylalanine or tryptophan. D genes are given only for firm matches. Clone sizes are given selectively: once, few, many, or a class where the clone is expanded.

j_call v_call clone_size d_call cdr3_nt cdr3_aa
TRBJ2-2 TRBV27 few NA TGTGCCAGCAGTTTGGAAGGGTATGGCACCGGGGAGCTGTTTTTT CASSLEGYGTGELFF
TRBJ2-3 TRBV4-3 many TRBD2 TGCGCCAGCAGCCAAGACGGCGGGAGTGGCACAGATACGCAGTATTTT CASSQDGGSGTDTQYF
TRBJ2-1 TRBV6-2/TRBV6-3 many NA TGTGCCAGCAGTTACGCGGCGGGATCGTCCTACAATGAGCAGTTCTTC CASSYAAGSSYNEQFF
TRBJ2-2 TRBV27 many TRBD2 TGTGCCAGCAAAAGGGGAACGGGGGGGGTGAACACCGGGGAGCTGTTTTTT CASKRGTGGVNTGELFF
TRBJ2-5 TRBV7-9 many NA TGTGCCAGCAGCCCCCGCGGCAGGCAAGAGACCCAGTACTTC CASSPRGRQETQYF
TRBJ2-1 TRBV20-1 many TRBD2 TGCAGTGCTAGAGACGGGACCCTAGCGGGAGTAAGGAATGAGCAGTTCTTC CSARDGTLAGVRNEQFF
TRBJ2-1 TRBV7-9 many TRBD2 TGTGCCAGCAGCTTAACCGGGACTAGCGGGAGGTACTCCTACAATGAGCAGTTCTTC CASSLTGTSGRYSYNEQFF
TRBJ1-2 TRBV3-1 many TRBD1 TGTGCCAGCAGCCAAGGAGCGGACAGGAGCAGATATGGCTACACCTTC CASSQGADRSRYGYTF
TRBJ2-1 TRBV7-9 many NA TGTGCCAGCAGCTTAATGAACCGAGCCAGAAACTACAATGAGCAGTTCTTC CASSLMNRARNYNEQFF
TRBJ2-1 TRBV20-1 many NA TGCAGTGCTACCGGTCTTAGTGAGCAGTTCTTC CSATGLSEQFF
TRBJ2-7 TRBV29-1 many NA TGCAGCGTTGTCGGGCAGCTAGTCGGCGAGCAGTACTTC CSVVGQLVGEQYF
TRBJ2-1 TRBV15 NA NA TGTGCCACCAGCAGAGGTTCGGGACACCTAAGCTATGAGCAGTTCTTC CATSRGSGHLSYEQFF
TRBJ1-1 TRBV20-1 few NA TGCAGTGCCGATGGAGCGGGCGGGGGCAACACTGAAGCTTTCTTT CSADGAGGGNTEAFF
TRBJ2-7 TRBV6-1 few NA TGTGCCTCGTGGGCCAGCTCCTACGAGCAGTACTTC CASWASSYEQYF
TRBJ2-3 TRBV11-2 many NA TGTGCCAGCAGCTTAGGCCCACGGAGCGGGAGCACAGATACGCAGTATTTT CASSLGPRSGSTDTQYF
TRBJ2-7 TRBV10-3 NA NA TGTGCCATCAGTGACCCCTCGGTGCCGGGGTTAGTCTACGAGCAGTACTTC CAISDPSVPGLVYEQYF
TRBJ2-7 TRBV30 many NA TGTGCCTGGAGTGGCCCCCCCCCGACAGCCCGTGCAACCTACGAGCAGTACTTC CAWSGPPPTARATYEQYF
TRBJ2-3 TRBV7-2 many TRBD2 TGTGCCAGCAGCTCGACTACCGCGGGAGGGGTAGATACGCAGTATTTT CASSSTTAGGVDTQYF
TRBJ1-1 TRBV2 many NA TGTGCCACCAGAGGTAACACTGAAGCTTTCTTT CATRGNTEAFF
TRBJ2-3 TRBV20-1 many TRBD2 TGCAGTGCAAATAATCCGAGCGGGAGTGATACGCAGTATTTT CSANNPSGSDTQYF
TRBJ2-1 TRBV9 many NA TGTGCCAGCAGCGTAGAGGCGGCCTACAATGAGCAGTTCTTC CASSVEAAYNEQFF
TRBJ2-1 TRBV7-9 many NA TGTGCCAGCAGCCTCATAGTTCATGAGCAGTTCTTC CASSLIVHEQFF
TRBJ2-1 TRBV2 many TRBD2 TGTGCCCCACGCGGTCTAGCGGATTCGAGTCAGTTCTTC CAPRGLADSSQFF
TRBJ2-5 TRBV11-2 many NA TGTGCCAGCAGCCCCCCACATTCCTTCGGGACCCAGTACTTC CASSPPHSFGTQYF
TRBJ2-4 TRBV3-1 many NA TGTGCCAGCAGCCCAAGCGGAGGTCGCCTTCAGTACTTC CASSPSGGRLQYF
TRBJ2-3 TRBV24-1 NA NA TGTGCCACCAGTGGTCGGGGCCCGCAGTATTTT CATSGRGPQYF
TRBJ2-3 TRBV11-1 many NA TGTGCCAGCAGCTCGGGACATACCAGCGAGGATACGCAGTATTTT CASSSGHTSEDTQYF
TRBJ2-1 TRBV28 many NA TGTGCCAGCACTCAAGCCCTGGGGGTATCCTACAATGAGCAGTTCTTC CASTQALGVSYNEQFF
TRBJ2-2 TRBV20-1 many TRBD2 TGCAGTGCTAGAGAGCGGGGGATCGACACCGGGGAGCTGTTTTTT CSARERGIDTGELFF
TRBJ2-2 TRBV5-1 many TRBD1 TGCGCCAGCAGCTGGACCGGGACAGGGAACACCGGGGAGCTGTTTTTT CASSWTGTGNTGELFF
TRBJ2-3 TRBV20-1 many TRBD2 TGCAGTGCTAGAGATTGGCCTAGCGGCAGGGCAGATACGCAGTATTTT CSARDWPSGRADTQYF
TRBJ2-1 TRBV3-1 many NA TGTGCCAGCAGCCAAGATCGAGGGGAACTAGTCCGGAAGATAAATGAGCAGTTCTTC CASSQDRGELVRKINEQFF
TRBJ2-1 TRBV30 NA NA TGTGCCTTCTCCCCGAGCTCCTACAATGAGCAGTTCTTC CAFSPSSYNEQFF
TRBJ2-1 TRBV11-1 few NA TGTGCCAGCAAGGGCTCCTACAGTGAGCAGTTCTTC CASKGSYSEQFF
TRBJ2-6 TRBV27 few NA TGTGCCAGCAGTTTAAACCCTGGGGCCAACGTCCTGACTTTC CASSLNPGANVLTF
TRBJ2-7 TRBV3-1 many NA TGTGCCAGCAGCCAAGTTGGCGGGGCCGAGCAGTACTTC CASSQVGGAEQYF
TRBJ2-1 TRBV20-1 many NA TGCAGTGCTAGAGATCGGGTAGCTAGCGCATTATACAATGAGCAGTTCTTC CSARDRVASALYNEQFF